The 23 T cell receptor beta chains in this list originate from one sample, sequenced in a study of cytomegalovirus exposure and HLA in healthy donors. Primers: 60 Vbeta forward and 13 Jbeta reverse. Assay used: immunoSEQ multiplex PCR; TCRdb lists only in-frame clones, some missing. The sample includes over 150,000 clones, 75% to 85% of them seen just once. Sequenced: PBMCs. Receptor source: a woman between 50 and 59 years old in good health and CMV-seronegative.

The chain is built from TRBV6-5 and TRBJ1-1; D call uncertain. CDR3 length equals 15 residues. In germline, CDR1 is MNHEY, CDR2 SVGAGI. Trimming pared 7 bases from V and 0 bases from J, leaving 15 bases between. The DNA for the CDR3 is TGTGCCAGCATCGAGCGGTGGCGGTTGAACACTGAAGCTTTCTTT. Translation: CASIERWRLNTEAFF.

The genes are TRBV18 and TRBJ2-7; 7 bases are a match to TRBD1. Trimming cost V 3 bases and J 0 bases; bases outside gene matches: 5. CDR1 is KGHSH, CDR2 LQKENI, per germline. The CDR3 loop spans 15 amino acids. CDR3 sequence reads: CASSPNRGASYEQYF. As DNA, the CDR3 is TGTGCCAGCTCACCGAACAGGGGCGCCTCCTACGAGCAGTACTTC. The complete variable domain, with remaining parts taken from reference TRBV18 and TRBJ2-7, reads NAGVMQNPRHLVRRRGQEARLRCSPMKGHSHVYWYRQLPEEGLKFMVYLQKENIIDESGMPKERFSAEFPKEGPSILRIQQVVRGDSAAYFCASSPNRGASYEQYFGPGTRLTVT.

The chain combines TRBV15 with TRBJ1-5, with 7 positions matching TRBD1. The V and J ends lost 2 bases and 2 bases, in that order; junction bases with no gene match: 9. CDR3 length equals 17 residues. Germline loops: CDR1 LNHNV, CDR2 YYDKDF (reference sequence). The CDR3 DNA sequence: TGTGCCACCAGCAGAAGAACAGGGGCCCTTGGCAATCAGCCCCAGCATTTT. Translation gives CATSRRTGALGNQPQHF.

The chain links TRBV18 to TRBJ2-3, with a possible D match to TRBD2 (6 bases). The germline gives CDR1 KGHSH, CDR2 LQKENI. V lost 2 bases to trimming and J lost 7 bases, with 16 bases between them. The CDR3 is 15 residues long. The CDR3 DNA reads TGTGCCAGCTCACCAGAGAGGGACTCCACTTATACGCAGTATTTT. Translation: CASSPERDSTYTQYF.

This rearrangement joins TRBV7-2 to TRBJ1-2; 9 positions match TRBD1. The germline gives CDR1 SGHTA, CDR2 FQGNSA. V dropped 3 bases and J dropped 6; count of bases not matched to a gene: 5. This CDR3 region has 14 residues. The CDR3 DNA is TGTGCCAGCAGCTTGCTACAGGGGGCTGATGGCTACACCTTC. Its translation is CASSLLQGADGYTF.

The V and J genes are TRBV30 and TRBJ1-1, with D possibly TRBD1 on 6 matching bases. The ends were cut back, 4 bases at V and 5 bases at J, with 14 bases in the middle. The CDR3 is 13 residues long. Per germline, CDR1 GTSNPN and CDR2 SVGIG (reference sequence). CDR3 nucleotides: TGTGCCTGGACCCAACAGGGTTGGACTGAAGCTTTCTTT. Encoded protein: CAWTQQGWTEAFF.

The J gene is TRBJ2-7, the V gene TRBV19; D gene unclear. CDR3 length equals 12 residues. V gave up 10 bases and J gave up 2 bases, with 12 bases separating them. Per germline, CDR1 LNHDA and CDR2 SQIVND (reference sequence). CDR3 amino acids: CATKVRTYEQYF. The DNA for the CDR3 is TGTGCCACCAAAGTCAGGACCTACGAGCAGTACTTC.

This clone was recorded a few times. The chain carries TRBV6-4 and TRBJ2-1; 9 bases are a match to TRBD1. Losses at the gene ends were 0 bases for V and 3 bases for J; bases not matched to a gene: 21. The CDR3 covers 22 residues. From germline, CDR1 is MRHNA and CDR2 SNTAGT. CDR3 amino acids: CASSDSKIPDRGPRENYNEQFF. CDR3 coding DNA: TGTGCCAGCAGTGACTCGAAGATCCCGGACAGGGGACCTCGTGAGAACTACAATGAGCAGTTCTTC.

This clone was recorded once. J is TRBJ2-1 and V is TRBV5-1; tentative D call: TRBD2 (6 bases). V lost 6 bases, J lost 9 bases, and 22 bases lay in between. Germline CDR1 is SGHRS and CDR2 is YFSETQ. The CDR3 spans 15 residues. The CDR3 DNA reads TGCGCCAGCACTCGGGAACCTAGCGAGGAGGGTGAGCAGTTCTTC. Protein: CASTREPSEEGEQFF.

The genes are TRBV9 and TRBJ2-1; 8 positions agree with TRBD2. Per germline, CDR1 SGDLS and CDR2 YYNGEE. The CDR3 is 16 amino acids. Trimming cost V 4 bases and J 9 bases; bases outside gene matches: 15. CDR3 coding DNA: TGTGCCAGCAGCCCGGGGGGGGACGGAAAAGGGAGTGAGCAGTTCTTC. Translating gives CASSPGGDGKGSEQFF.

The chain links TRBV12-5 to TRBJ2-1; 7 bases map to TRBD2. Germline CDR1 is LGHNT and CDR2 is FRNRAP. V lost 1 base and J lost 6; bases outside the gene matches: 6. The length of the CDR3 is 15 residues. The CDR3 reads CASGLGGSPTNEQFF. The CDR3 nucleotides read TGTGCTAGTGGTTTGGGCGGGAGCCCTACCAATGAGCAGTTCTTC.

The chain links TRBV28 to TRBJ1-2, with D possibly TRBD1 on 5 matching bases. Between the trimmed V and J ends, which lost 2 bases and 2 bases, there was a span of 15 bases. The CDR3 length is 16 residues. The V gene's germline CDR1 is MDHEN and CDR2 SYDVKM. The CDR3 reads CASSLDLHRGNYGYTF. As DNA, the CDR3 is TGTGCCAGCAGTTTAGATCTTCATCGGGGGAACTATGGCTACACCTTC.

The chain uses TRBV4-1 and TRBJ1-1, with a possible D match to TRBD1 (5 bases). The CDR3 covers 14 residues. CDR1 is MGHRA and CDR2 is YSYEKL in the germline V gene. The V gene lost 4 bases and the J gene lost 2 bases, with 11 bases spanning the gap. This CDR3 is CASSPYDSNTEAFF. The DNA of the CDR3 is TGCGCCAGCAGCCCATACGACAGTAACACTGAAGCTTTCTTT.

This clone occurred once. V is TRBV7-2 and J is TRBJ2-2; no definite D call. Germline V gene sequence: CDR1 SGHTA, CDR2 FQGNSA. The CDR3 has 16 residues. Trimming pared 0 bases from V and 4 bases from J, leaving 12 bases between. The CDR3 is CASSLASGTATGELFF. The DNA for the CDR3 is TGTGCCAGCAGCTTAGCAAGTGGAACAGCCACCGGGGAGCTGTTTTTT.

The J gene is TRBJ1-5, the V gene TRBV7-2; D ambiguous. Per the germline V gene, CDR1 is SGHTA and CDR2 is FQGNSA. The CDR3 sequence is 15 residues long. Trimming removed 5 bases from V and 2 bases from J, with 13 bases in between. The CDR3 DNA sequence: TGTGCCAGCAGCGCCCGGACTGGCGGCAATCAGCCCCAGCATTTT. Protein sequence: CASSARTGGNQPQHF.

The chain employs TRBV5-4 and TRBJ2-7; TRBD1 matches 9 bases. The trim removed 4 bases at V and 7 bases at J, leaving 9 bases unmatched. Germline V gives CDR1 SGHNT, CDR2 YYREEE (reference sequence). The CDR3 has 14 amino acids. The CDR3 protein is CASSAGQGDREQYF. The CDR3, as DNA: TGTGCCAGCAGCGCGGGACAGGGAGATCGAGAGCAGTACTTC.

The CDR3, as DNA: TGTGCCAGCAGCTTGGTGGACAGCGAAGCTTTCTTT. It is translated as CASSLVDSEAFF. This chain connects TRBV7-9 to TRBJ1-1, with D possibly TRBD1 on 6 matching bases. V was trimmed by 3 bases and J by 8 bases, leaving 10 bases between them. This CDR3 is 12 amino acids long. Germline-derived CDR1 and CDR2 are SEHNR and FQNEAQ (reference sequence).

The chain combines TRBV7-6 with TRBJ2-7; D gene ambiguous. Germline lookup yields CDR1 SGHVS and CDR2 FNYEAQ. With 1 base removed from V and 6 bases from J, the gap between germline ends came to 13 bases. CDR3 size: 14 residues. The CDR3 reads CASSLGQATGEQYF. DNA for the CDR3: TGTGCCAGCAGCTTAGGGCAGGCAACCGGCGAGCAGTACTTC.

The chain uses TRBV11-3 and TRBJ2-2; 7 bases are a match to TRBD1. Trimming took 5 bases from V and 4 from J; bases not matched to a gene: 7. From germline, CDR1 is SGHNT and CDR2 YENEEA. This CDR3 comprises 15 residues. The CDR3 nucleotides are TGTGCCAGCAGCCTCCGGGACAGTCCCACCGGGGAGCTGTTTTTT. Encoded protein: CASSLRDSPTGELFF.

Here the CDR3 DNA reads TGTGCCAGCAGCCTCGGGGGTTGGTTAGGGGCCGGGGAGCTGTTTTTT. Translation gives CASSLGGWLGAGELFF. The V and J genes are TRBV5-4 and TRBJ2-2; weak D call: TRBD2 (6 bases). CDR3 size: 16 residues. CDR1 SGHNT and CDR2 YYREEE come from the germline V gene (reference sequence). V was clipped by 4 bases and J by 6 bases, with 19 bases between them. The entire variable domain, with the rest obtained from reference TRBV5-4 and TRBJ2-2, is as follows: ETGVTQSPTHLIKTRGQQVTLRCSSQSGHNTVSWYQQALGQGPQFIFQYYREEENGRGNFPPRFSGLQFPNYSSELNVNALELDDSALYLCASSLGGWLGAGELFFGEGSRLTVL.

V and J are TRBV12-5 and TRBJ1-1, with 10 bases fitting TRBD1. The CDR3 contains 11 residues. Germline assignment: CDR1 LGHNT and CDR2 FRNRAP. Trimming took 6 bases from V and 13 from J; bases not matched to a gene: 5. CDR3 coding DNA: TGTGCTAGTGGGACAGGGGGCGTCGGTTTCTTT. This sequence encodes CASGTGGVGFF.

This clone was counted a single time. CDR3 loop: CASSLTSGSHNEQFF. CDR3 nucleotides: TGTGCCAGCAGCTTAACTAGCGGGAGCCACAATGAGCAGTTCTTC. This chain links TRBV7-9 with TRBJ2-1; 11 nucleotides agree with TRBD2. This CDR3 contains 15 residues. V lost 2 bases to trimming and J lost 5 bases; unmatched junction nucleotides: 2. Germline assignment: CDR1 SEHNR and CDR2 FQNEAQ (reference sequence).

This rearrangement joins TRBV28 to TRBJ1-4; perhaps TRBD1 as D (5 bases). V was trimmed by 4 bases and J by 13 bases, leaving 13 bases between them. Per germline, CDR1 MDHEN and CDR2 SYDVKM. The CDR3 loop spans 12 amino acids. The CDR3 loop is CASSSGGGGLFF. The CDR3 coding sequence is TGTGCCAGCAGTTCGGGGGGAGGTGGACTGTTTTTT.